These 8 T cell receptor beta chains were sequenced from one sample in a study of blood T cell repertoires in COVID-19 (dated by TCRdb to between 2020 and 2021). The library was produced with the immunoSEQ multiplex PCR assay. The source is immuneACCESS, and TCRdb retained only in-frame sequences with V and J called. Part of the clones is not carried over; for the studies checked, unresolved V genes explain less than half of this, and the remainder is unexplained. The sample yields about 64,000 clones; 80% to 90% were counted once. The top ten clonotypes cover about 1.2% of the sample. The sequenced sample consisted of peripheral blood. Every receptor here comes from a man aged 40-49 years with acute or convalescent COVID-19.

The chain links TRBV5-5 to TRBJ1-1; D gene unclear. Trimming stripped 0 bases from V and 0 bases from J, with 12 bases between. Germline V gives CDR1 SGHKS, CDR2 YYEKEE (reference sequence). The CDR3 has 16 amino acids. CDR3 bases: TGTGCCAGCAGCTTGGCCGCCGACGGGGTGAACACTGAAGCTTTCTTT. Protein product: CASSLAADGVNTEAFF.

The rearrangement links TRBV2 to TRBJ1-4; perhaps TRBD1 as D (6 bases). Trimming left V 0 bases short and J 8 bases short, with 16 bases between. The CDR3 consists of 16 residues. Germline assignment: CDR1 SNHLY and CDR2 FYNNEI. The CDR3 DNA reads TGTGCCAGCAGTGAAGCGCGGCGGGGGGCCGGGGAAAAACTGTTTTTT. This translates into CASSEARRGAGEKLFF.

This clone was seen only a few times. The CDR3 reads CASSARQAGVNSPLHF. CDR3 nucleotide sequence: TGTGCCAGCAGCGCCCGACAGGCGGGTGTCAATTCACCCCTCCACTTT. V gene TRBV5-6 combines with J gene TRBJ1-6; D is possibly TRBD1 (6 bases). Germline-derived CDR1 and CDR2 are SGHDT and YYEEEE. V lost 4 bases, J lost 7 bases, and 18 bases lay in between. The CDR3 length is 16 residues.

V is TRBV27 and J is TRBJ1-1; D call uncertain. Deletions cut 8 bases from V and 0 bases from J, with 13 bases between. The CDR3 covers 14 residues. Germline V gene sequence: CDR1 MNHEY, CDR2 SMNVEV (reference sequence). The CDR3 reads CASRVGVLNTEAFF. The CDR3 nucleotides read TGTGCCAGCCGGGTGGGTGTTCTGAACACTGAAGCTTTCTTT.

J is TRBJ2-1 and V is TRBV5-1; 12 nucleotides align to TRBD2. Per germline, CDR1 SGHRS and CDR2 YFSETQ. This CDR3 is built from 18 residues. V trimming: 3 bases; J trimming: 9 bases; junction bases outside the gene matches: 16. The CDR3 coding sequence is TGCGCCAGCAGCTCCCAACCCCCTAGCGGGGGGGCCCAGGGTGAGCAGTTCTTC. Its translation is CASSSQPPSGGAQGEQFF.

The J gene is TRBJ1-5, the V gene TRBV2; D possibly corresponds to TRBD1 (5 bases). Per germline, CDR1 SNHLY and CDR2 FYNNEI. The CDR3 length is 16 residues. The V and J ends lost 0 bases and 7 bases respectively, with 16 bases between them. CDR3 amino acids: CASSEAQGTGEQPQHF. CDR3 sequence (DNA): TGTGCCAGCAGTGAAGCGCAAGGGACGGGGGAACAGCCCCAGCATTTT.

The chain is built from TRBV6-5 and TRBJ2-1; the match to TRBD2 covers 13 bases. With 7 bases clipped from V and 10 bases from J, the junction kept 4 bases outside the gene matches. CDR3 size: 13 residues. Germline CDR1 is MNHEY and CDR2 is SVGAGI. The CDR3 spells CASIRTSGGEQFF. As DNA, the CDR3 is TGTGCCAGCATACGGACTAGCGGGGGCGAGCAGTTCTTC.

This rearrangement joins TRBV6-5 to TRBJ1-2; D gene ambiguous. Trimming took 5 bases from V and 3 from J, leaving 10 bases between them. Germline CDR1 is MNHEY and CDR2 is SVGAGI. This CDR3 is 13 amino acids long. CDR3 residues: CASSTRVYYGYTF. The DNA for the CDR3 is TGTGCCAGCAGTACTCGGGTCTACTATGGCTACACCTTC.